The 31 T cell receptor beta chains given below trace back to one sample, sequenced in a study of blood T cell repertoires in COVID-19. Sequenced by immunoSEQ multiplex PCR; TCRdb stores in-frame clones only, minus some. Of about 190,000 clones in the sample, 89% are singletons; the top ten hold roughly 6.7%. The sequencing input was peripheral blood. Receptors were obtained from a man aged 35-49 years with acute or convalescent COVID-19.

This clone has more than one count but fewer than ten. The rearrangement joins TRBV3-1 (or the pseudogene TRBV3-2) to TRBJ1-1; D is ambiguous. Looked up from germline, CDR1 is LGHDT and CDR2 is YNNKEL (reference sequence). V was trimmed by 1 base and J by 3 bases, leaving 9 bases between them. The CDR3 consists of 14 residues. The CDR3 reads CASSQAFVHTEAFF. The CDR3 DNA reads as TGTGCCAGCAGCCAAGCCTTCGTCCACACTGAAGCTTTCTTT.

CDR3 region: CASSPTGPTYEQYF. The CDR3 DNA reads TGTGCCAGCAGTCCGACAGGGCCTACCTACGAGCAGTACTTC. The chain uses TRBV27 and TRBJ2-7; TRBD1 agrees at 7 bases. Germline CDR1 reads MNHEY; CDR2 reads SMNVEV (reference sequence). After removal of 5 bases from V and 2 bases from J, the junction contained 6 bases not matched to a gene. The CDR3 extends over 14 amino acids.

This chain uses TRBV10-1 with TRBJ2-5; D is perhaps TRBD2 (6 bases). The germline gives CDR1 WNHNN, CDR2 SYGVQD (reference sequence). The CDR3 totals 11 residues. V lost 3 bases and J lost 9, with 8 bases in between. This CDR3 reads CASSDGGAQYF. The CDR3 DNA follows: TGCGCCAGCAGTGACGGAGGGGCCCAGTACTTC.

This chain links TRBV10-1 with TRBJ2-7, with 12 bases lining up with TRBD1. Germline V lookup: CDR1 WNHNN, CDR2 SYGVQD (reference sequence). The V segment lost 2 bases and the J segment 6 bases; nucleotides outside the gene matches: 5. The length of the CDR3 is 15 residues. The CDR3, as DNA: TGCGCCAGCAGTGAGGGGGACAGGGGGCTGAGCGAGCAGTACTTC. This encodes CASSEGDRGLSEQYF.

The chain links TRBV7-9 to TRBJ1-1; 11 nucleotides match TRBD1. CDR1 is SEHNR and CDR2 is FQNEAQ in the germline V gene (reference sequence). Germline trimming cut 1 base from V and 4 bases from J; bases unmatched to any gene: 2. There are 15 residues in the CDR3. In DNA form, the CDR3 reads TGTGCCAGCAGCTTAGAAGGGACAGGGGGCACTGAAGCTTTCTTT. Translation: CASSLEGTGGTEAFF.

This chain connects TRBV5-1 to TRBJ2-5; 12 bases are shared with TRBD2. The V and J ends lost 4 bases and 5 bases, in that order; junction bases with no gene match: 12. Germline V gene sequence: CDR1 SGHRS, CDR2 YFSETQ. The CDR3 length is 17 residues. CDR3 in amino acids: CASSPSGGAFASETQYF. DNA for the CDR3: TGCGCCAGCAGCCCTAGCGGGGGGGCTTTTGCGTCTGAGACCCAGTACTTC.

The chain has TRBV7-3 and TRBJ1-1; TRBD1 aligns across 7 bases. The CDR3 extends over 14 amino acids. J was trimmed by 3 bases and V by 2 bases; bases with no gene match: 3. CDR1 and CDR2 (germline): SGHTA, FQGTGA. In DNA, the CDR3 is TGTGCCAGCAGCTTACAAGGGGGCGACACTGAAGCTTTCTTT. Encoded protein: CASSLQGGDTEAFF.

The chain recombines TRBV5-4 with TRBJ2-1; TRBD2 aligns across 12 bases. The CDR3 runs to 15 residues. Germline CDR1 is SGHNT and CDR2 is YYREEE (reference sequence). The V segment lost 2 bases and the J segment 9 bases; nucleotides outside the gene matches: 6. CDR3 DNA sequence: TGTGCCAGCAGCTTCCCTAGCGGGGGGGCCGGTGAGCAGTTCTTC. Its translation: CASSFPSGGAGEQFF. Filled out from reference TRBV5-4 and TRBJ2-1, the complete variable domain reads ETGVTQSPTHLIKTRGQQVTLRCSSQSGHNTVSWYQQALGQGPQFIFQYYREEENGRGNFPPRFSGLQFPNYSSELNVNALELDDSALYLCASSFPSGGAGEQFFGPGTRLTVL.

This clone was detected once. The V gene is TRBV9, the J gene TRBJ1-2; D uncertain. Deletions cut 6 bases from V and 1 base from J, with 13 bases between. This CDR3 region has 14 residues. Germline V gene data show CDR1 as SGDLS and CDR2 as YYNGEE. This CDR3 reads CASTPEGLNYGYTF. Written as DNA, the CDR3 is TGTGCCAGCACCCCGGAGGGCCTTAACTATGGCTACACCTTC.

The chain employs TRBV3-1 (or the pseudogene TRBV3-2) and TRBJ1-1, with D hard to call. The V gene's germline CDR1 is LGHDT and CDR2 YNNKEL (reference sequence). The CDR3 runs to 13 residues. V was pared by 1 base and J by 4 bases, with 7 bases between. CDR3 in amino acids: CASSQGQVTEAFF. In DNA, the CDR3 is TGTGCCAGCAGCCAAGGGCAGGTCACTGAAGCTTTCTTT.

This clone was found a few times. The V call is TRBV25-1, the J call TRBJ1-5; possible D gene TRBD1, 5 bases. The CDR3 sequence is 14 residues long. Trimming removed 3 bases from V and 7 bases from J, with 13 bases in between. Germline V gives CDR1 MGHDK, CDR2 SYGVNS. This CDR3 is CASSDGGTRQPQHF. The CDR3 coding sequence is TGTGCCAGCAGTGATGGGGGGACGAGACAGCCCCAGCATTTT.

The rearrangement uses TRBV12-2 and TRBJ1-1. TRBV12-2 is labeled a pseudogene. The CDR3 loop spans 17 amino acids. CDR3 amino acids: CASRLPIGGLEGTEAFF. The CDR3 DNA reads as TGTGCAAGTCGCTTACCGATCGGGGGGTTAGAAGGCACTGAAGCTTTCTTT.

In this sample, this clone turned up a few times. This sample also contains other DNA sequences that code for the same CDR3. J is TRBJ2-7 and V is TRBV5-4, with D possibly being TRBD1 (6 bases). The CDR3 contains 15 residues. Trimming shortened V by 3 bases and J by 0 bases, and 13 bases separated the two germline ends. Germline loops: CDR1 SGHNT, CDR2 YYREEE (reference sequence). Here the CDR3 DNA reads TGTGCCAGCAGCTCGGGGACACTAAGCTCCTACGAGCAGTACTTC. This encodes CASSSGTLSSYEQYF.

The V and J genes are TRBV30 and TRBJ2-4; a weak D match, TRBD2 (5 bases). The CDR3 is 12 residues long. From germline, CDR1 is GTSNPN and CDR2 SVGIG (reference sequence). V gave up 8 bases and J gave up 0 bases, with 8 bases separating them. The CDR3 protein is CAQEGAKNIQYF. The DNA for the CDR3 is TGTGCCCAAGAGGGAGCCAAAAACATTCAGTACTTC.

V is TRBV29-1 and J is TRBJ2-5, with 8 bases lining up with TRBD1. Per germline, CDR1 SQVTM and CDR2 ANQGSEA. Trimming cost V 1 base and J 3 bases; bases outside gene matches: 10. The CDR3 has 16 amino acids. DNA of the CDR3: TGCAGCGTTGAAGGGGGCAACAGGGGGTGGAAAGAGACCCAGTACTTC. Residues: CSVEGGNRGWKETQYF.

This rearrangement joins TRBV6-5 to TRBJ1-2, with 11 nucleotides matching TRBD1. The CDR3 totals 14 residues. Germline loops: CDR1 MNHEY, CDR2 SVGAGI. The J segment lost 4 bases and the V segment lost 6 bases, leaving 4 bases of the junction unmatched. The DNA of the CDR3 is TGTGCCAGCAGAGGGACAGGGGGTATCTATGGCTACACCTTC. It is translated as CASRGTGGIYGYTF.

CDR3 nucleotide sequence: TGTGCCAGCTCTCCGGAGGGACAGGGCGCTGAAGCTTTCTTT. Its protein product is CASSPEGQGAEAFF. J is TRBJ1-1 and V is TRBV18, with 9 nucleotides matching TRBD1. Trimming took 6 bases from V and 6 from J; bases not matched to a gene: 8. Germline CDR1 reads KGHSH; CDR2 reads LQKENI. This CDR3 is built from 14 residues.

This chain joins TRBV5-1 and TRBJ2-2; weak D call: TRBD1 (6 bases). The V end lost 0 bases, the J end lost 5 bases, and 11 bases lay between the germline ends. The germline V gene encodes CDR1 SGHRS and CDR2 YFSETQ. This CDR3 contains 15 residues. The DNA for the CDR3 is TGCGCCAGCAGCTTGGACAGGGTAGGGACCGGGGAGCTGTTTTTT. It translates to CASSLDRVGTGELFF.

The gene calls are TRBV24-1 and TRBJ2-1, with D maybe TRBD1 (7 bases). The germline CDR1 and CDR2 sequences are KGHDR and SFDVKD. The CDR3 runs 15 residues. V was trimmed by 2 bases and J by 4 bases, leaving 11 bases between them. The CDR3 nucleotides are TGTGCCACCAGTGATTCAGGGGGGAATTACAATGAGCAGTTCTTC. Its protein is CATSDSGGNYNEQFF.

The rearrangement uses TRBV6-1 and TRBJ2-7; D remains unclear. The V gene's germline CDR1 is MNHNS and CDR2 SASEGT. V shed 0 bases and J shed 0 bases, with 9 bases lying between them. The CDR3 loop spans 15 amino acids. The CDR3 bases are TGTGCCAGCAGTGAAGCGCGCTTCCTCTCCTACGAGCAGTACTTC. This gives the protein CASSEARFLSYEQYF.

The V call is TRBV7-2, the J call TRBJ1-5, with 7 positions matching TRBD1. The CDR3 covers 15 residues. The V and J ends lost 1 base and 3 bases, in that order; junction bases with no gene match: 3. Germline V gene sequence: CDR1 SGHTA, CDR2 FQGNSA. Here the CDR3 DNA reads TGTGCCAGCAGCTTAGTAACAGGGGACAATCAGCCCCAGCATTTT. The encoded protein is CASSLVTGDNQPQHF.

This clone was observed once. This chain connects TRBV19 to TRBJ1-2; tentatively, D is TRBD1 (5 bases). This CDR3 contains 14 residues. CDR1 is LNHDA, CDR2 SQIVND, per germline (reference sequence). V dropped 7 bases and J dropped 1 base, with 13 bases sitting between them. The CDR3 spells CASKETEFNYGYTF. DNA of the CDR3: TGTGCCAGTAAGGAGACAGAATTTAACTATGGCTACACCTTC.

This clone has only a few counts. This chain connects TRBV7-2 to TRBJ1-5, with 7 bases matching TRBD1. The CDR3 loop spans 13 amino acids. Germline V gives CDR1 SGHTA, CDR2 FQGNSA. Trimming cost V 1 base and J 11 bases; bases outside gene matches: 5. CDR3 sequence reads: CASSLVGDSAQHF. DNA for the CDR3: TGTGCCAGCAGCTTAGTCGGGGACAGCGCCCAGCATTTT.

The CDR3 DNA reads as TGTGCCAGCAGTTTGCAGGGTAACCTTAACTATGGCTACACCTTC. Amino acid sequence: CASSLQGNLNYGYTF. The chain recombines TRBV27 with TRBJ1-2, with TRBD1 as a possible D gene (5 bases). V gave up 3 bases and J gave up 1 base, with 12 bases separating them. The germline V gene encodes CDR1 MNHEY and CDR2 SMNVEV (reference sequence). The CDR3 spans 15 residues.

The V gene is TRBV28, the J gene TRBJ2-3, with 7 bases identical to TRBD1. There are 16 residues in the CDR3. Germline trimming cut 5 bases from V and 1 base from J; bases unmatched to any gene: 9. Germline V gene sequence: CDR1 MDHEN, CDR2 SYDVKM. The CDR3 coding sequence is TGTGCCAGCAGTCCTGGGACAGAGAGGCGCACAGATACGCAGTATTTT. It codes for CASSPGTERRTDTQYF.

CDR3 loop: CASSYTNTGELFF. DNA of the CDR3: TGTGCCAGCAGTTATACGAACACCGGGGAGCTGTTTTTT. The V and J genes are TRBV6-2 or TRBV6-3 and TRBJ2-2; D is unresolved. The ends were cut back, 3 bases at V and 0 bases at J, with 2 bases in the middle. The CDR3 has 13 amino acids. Germline CDR1 MNHEY, CDR2 SVGEGT.

The gene calls are TRBV7-2 and TRBJ2-7; a weak D match, TRBD1 (5 bases). Germline loops: CDR1 SGHTA, CDR2 FQGNSA. Trimming stripped 3 bases from V and 3 bases from J, with 12 bases between. The CDR3 length is 14 residues. The CDR3 protein is CASSFSGQNYEQYF. The CDR3 region has the DNA TGTGCCAGCAGCTTTTCAGGGCAGAACTACGAGCAGTACTTC.

The V call is TRBV7-9, the J call TRBJ1-1, with a tentative D call TRBD1 (5 bases). Trimming stripped 6 bases from V and 1 base from J, with 24 bases between. Germline loops: CDR1 SEHNR, CDR2 FQNEAQ (reference sequence). This CDR3 has 18 amino acids. The CDR3 sequence: CASRTNLRSPQGNTEAFF. The CDR3 coding sequence is TGTGCCAGCAGAACGAACCTTAGGAGCCCCCAGGGGAACACTGAAGCTTTCTTT.

The chain is built from TRBV3-1 (or the pseudogene TRBV3-2) and TRBJ2-5, with 8 nucleotides matching TRBD1. The CDR3 extends over 14 amino acids. Unmatched junction bases numbered 3, after V lost 1 base and J lost 5 bases. CDR1 is LGHDT and CDR2 is YNNKEL in the germline V gene (reference sequence). CDR3 coding DNA: TGTGCCAGCAGCCAAGGGACAGGGTATGAGACCCAGTACTTC. Translation: CASSQGTGYETQYF.

The V call is TRBV5-4, the J call TRBJ1-1; 7 nucleotides align to TRBD1. The CDR3 sequence is 15 residues long. The trim removed 3 bases at V and 0 bases at J, leaving 5 bases unmatched. Germline V gene sequence: CDR1 SGHNT, CDR2 YYREEE (reference sequence). CDR3 in DNA: TGTGCCAGCAGCTCCCGGGACAGCTTGAACACTGAAGCTTTCTTT. Amino acid sequence: CASSSRDSLNTEAFF.

V is TRBV10-2 and J is TRBJ2-6, with 7 bases fitting TRBD1. The CDR3 consists of 18 residues. Germline lookup yields CDR1 WSHSY and CDR2 SAAADI. Unmatched junction bases numbered 13, after V lost 8 bases and J lost 0 bases. The CDR3 sequence: CASADGRTGDSGANVLTF. The CDR3 nucleotides are TGCGCCAGCGCTGACGGGCGGACAGGAGACTCTGGGGCCAACGTCCTGACTTTC.